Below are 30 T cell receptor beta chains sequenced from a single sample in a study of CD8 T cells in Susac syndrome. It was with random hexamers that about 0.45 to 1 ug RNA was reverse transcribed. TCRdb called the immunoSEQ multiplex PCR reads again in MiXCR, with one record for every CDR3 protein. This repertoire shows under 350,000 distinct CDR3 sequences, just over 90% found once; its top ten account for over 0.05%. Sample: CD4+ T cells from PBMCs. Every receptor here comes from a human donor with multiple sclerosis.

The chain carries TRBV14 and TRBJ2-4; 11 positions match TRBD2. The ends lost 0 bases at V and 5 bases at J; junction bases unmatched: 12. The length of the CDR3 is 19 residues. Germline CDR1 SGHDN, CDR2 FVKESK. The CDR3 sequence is CASSQEGTSGRRYQNIQYF. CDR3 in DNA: TGTGCCAGCAGCCAAGAAGGAACTAGCGGGAGAAGATACCAAAACATTCAGTACTTC.

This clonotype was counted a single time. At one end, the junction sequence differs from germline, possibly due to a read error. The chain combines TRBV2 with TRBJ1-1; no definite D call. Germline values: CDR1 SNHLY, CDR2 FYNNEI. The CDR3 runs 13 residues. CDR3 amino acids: CASKEIQNTETFF. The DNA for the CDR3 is TGTGCCAGCAAGGAGATCCAGAACACTGAAACTTTCTTT.

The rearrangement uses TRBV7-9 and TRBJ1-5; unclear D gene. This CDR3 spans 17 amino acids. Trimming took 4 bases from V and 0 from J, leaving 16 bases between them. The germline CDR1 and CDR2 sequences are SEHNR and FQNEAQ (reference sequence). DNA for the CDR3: TGTGCCAGCAGCTCCGGATCGGATGTGTATAGCAATCAGCCCCAGCATTTT. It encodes CASSSGSDVYSNQPQHF.

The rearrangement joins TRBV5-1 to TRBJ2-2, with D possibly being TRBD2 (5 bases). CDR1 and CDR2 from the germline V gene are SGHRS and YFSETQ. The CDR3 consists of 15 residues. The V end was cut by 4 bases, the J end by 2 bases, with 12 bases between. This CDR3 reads CASSIEGINTGELFF. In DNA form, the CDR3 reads TGCGCCAGCAGCATAGAGGGCATAAACACCGGGGAGCTGTTTTTT.

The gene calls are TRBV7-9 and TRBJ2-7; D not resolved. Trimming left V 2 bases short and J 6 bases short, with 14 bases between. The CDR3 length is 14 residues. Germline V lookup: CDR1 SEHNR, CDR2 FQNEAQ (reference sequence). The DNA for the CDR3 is TGTGCCAGCAGCTTAAATGGGGAATGGGCCGAGCAGTACTTC. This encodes CASSLNGEWAEQYF.

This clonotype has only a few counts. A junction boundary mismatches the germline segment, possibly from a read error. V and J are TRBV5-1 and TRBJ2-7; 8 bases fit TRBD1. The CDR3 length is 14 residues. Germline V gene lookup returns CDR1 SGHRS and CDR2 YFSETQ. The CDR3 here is CASSSTGGSYEQYF. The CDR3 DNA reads TGTGCCAGCAGTTCTACAGGGGGATCCTACGAGCAGTACTTC.

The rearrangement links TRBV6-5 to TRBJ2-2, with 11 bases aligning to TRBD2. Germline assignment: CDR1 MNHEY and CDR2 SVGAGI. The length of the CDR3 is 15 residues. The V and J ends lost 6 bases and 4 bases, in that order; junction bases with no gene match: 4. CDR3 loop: CASRTGLAVTGELFF. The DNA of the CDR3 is TGTGCCAGCAGAACGGGACTAGCGGTCACCGGGGAGCTGTTTTTT.

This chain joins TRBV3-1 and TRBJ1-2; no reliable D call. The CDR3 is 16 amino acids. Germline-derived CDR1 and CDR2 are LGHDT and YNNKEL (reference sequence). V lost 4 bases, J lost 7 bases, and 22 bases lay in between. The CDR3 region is CASSLSYSSPTGGYTF. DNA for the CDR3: TGTGCCAGCAGCCTAAGCTACAGTTCCCCCACGGGTGGCTACACCTTC.

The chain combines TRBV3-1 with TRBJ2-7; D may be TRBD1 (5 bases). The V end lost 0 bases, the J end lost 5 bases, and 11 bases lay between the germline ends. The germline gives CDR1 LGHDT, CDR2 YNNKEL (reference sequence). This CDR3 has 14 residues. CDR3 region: CASSQDAGSDEQYF. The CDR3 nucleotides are TGTGCCAGCAGCCAAGATGCAGGGTCTGACGAGCAGTACTTC.

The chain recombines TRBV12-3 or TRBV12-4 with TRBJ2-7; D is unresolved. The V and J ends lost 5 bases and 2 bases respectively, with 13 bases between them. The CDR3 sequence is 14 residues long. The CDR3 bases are TGTGCCAGCAGTCTAACAACAATTACCTACGAGCAGTACTTC. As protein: CASSLTTITYEQYF.

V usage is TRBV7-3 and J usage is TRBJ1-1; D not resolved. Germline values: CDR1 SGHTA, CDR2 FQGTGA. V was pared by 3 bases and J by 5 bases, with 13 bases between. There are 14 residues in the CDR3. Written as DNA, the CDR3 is TGTGCCAGCAGCTTTGGTGCGGGTAGTACTGAAGCTTTCTTT. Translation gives CASSFGAGSTEAFF.

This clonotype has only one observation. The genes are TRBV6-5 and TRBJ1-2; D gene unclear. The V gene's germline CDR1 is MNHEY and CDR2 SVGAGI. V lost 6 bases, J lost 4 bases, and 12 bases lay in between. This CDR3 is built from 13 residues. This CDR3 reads CASSPSGSYGYTF. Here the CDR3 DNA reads TGTGCCAGCAGCCCTTCGGGTAGCTATGGCTACACCTTC.

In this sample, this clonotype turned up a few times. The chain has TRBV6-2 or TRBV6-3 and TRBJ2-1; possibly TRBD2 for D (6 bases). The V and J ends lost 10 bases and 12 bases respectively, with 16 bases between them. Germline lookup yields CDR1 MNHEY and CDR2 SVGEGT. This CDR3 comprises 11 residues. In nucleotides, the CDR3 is TGTGCCACCAACCAGGGAGCGGGGCAGTTCTTC. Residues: CATNQGAGQFF.

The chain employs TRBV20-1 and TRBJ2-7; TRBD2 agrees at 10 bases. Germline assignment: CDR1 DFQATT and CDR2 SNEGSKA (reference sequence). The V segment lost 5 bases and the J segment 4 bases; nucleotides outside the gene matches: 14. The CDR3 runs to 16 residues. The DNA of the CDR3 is TGCAGTGCTGGTGGGGTTGGGAGCGGGAGGGGGTACGAGCAGTACTTC. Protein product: CSAGGVGSGRGYEQYF.

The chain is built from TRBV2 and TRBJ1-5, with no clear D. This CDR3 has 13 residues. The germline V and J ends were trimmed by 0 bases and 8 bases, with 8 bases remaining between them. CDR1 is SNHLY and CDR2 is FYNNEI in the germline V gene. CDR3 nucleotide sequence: TGTGCCAGCAGTGAAGCTAGGGAAGAGCCCCAGCATTTT. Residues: CASSEAREEPQHF.

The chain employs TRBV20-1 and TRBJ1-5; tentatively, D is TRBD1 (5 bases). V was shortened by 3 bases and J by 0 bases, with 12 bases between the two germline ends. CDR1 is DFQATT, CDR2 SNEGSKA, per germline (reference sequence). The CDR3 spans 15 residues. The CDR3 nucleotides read TGCAGTGCTAGGGGAACAGGTAATAGCAATCAGCCCCAGCATTTT. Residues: CSARGTGNSNQPQHF.

CDR3 protein: CASRRLAAYNEQFF. CDR3 bases: TGTGCCAGCAGAAGACTAGCGGCCTACAATGAGCAGTTCTTC. The chain couples TRBV6-1 to TRBJ2-1, with 9 bases aligning to TRBD2. With V trimmed by 6 bases and J by 2 bases, 2 bases remained unmatched. The CDR3 sequence is 14 residues long. CDR1 is MNHNS, CDR2 SASEGT, per germline.

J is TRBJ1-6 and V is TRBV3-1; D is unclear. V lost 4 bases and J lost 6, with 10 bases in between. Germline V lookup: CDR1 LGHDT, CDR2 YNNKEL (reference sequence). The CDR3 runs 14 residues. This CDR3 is CASSLLLTNSPLHF. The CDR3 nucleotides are TGTGCCAGCAGCCTACTCCTTACTAATTCACCCCTCCACTTT. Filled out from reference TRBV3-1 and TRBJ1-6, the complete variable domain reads DTAVSQTPKYLVTQMGNDKSIKCEQNLGHDTMYWYKQDSKKFLKIMFSYNNKELIINETVPNRFSPKSPDKAHLNLHINSLELGDSAVYFCASSLLLTNSPLHFGNGTRLTVT.

CDR3 region: CSAKSSLAKNIQYF. CDR3 DNA sequence: TGCAGTGCTAAGAGTAGTCTAGCCAAAAACATTCAGTACTTC. The rearrangement joins TRBV20-1 to TRBJ2-4; D unclear. The V gene's germline CDR1 is DFQATT and CDR2 SNEGSKA (reference sequence). This CDR3 has 14 amino acids. Trimming stripped 4 bases from V and 0 bases from J, with 10 bases between.

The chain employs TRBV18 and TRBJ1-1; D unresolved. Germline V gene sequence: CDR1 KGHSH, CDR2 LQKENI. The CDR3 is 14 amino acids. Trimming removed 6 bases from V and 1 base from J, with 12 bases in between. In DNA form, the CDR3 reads TGTGCCAGCTCCCCCAGGTGGGGGAACACTGAAGCTTTCTTT. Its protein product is CASSPRWGNTEAFF.

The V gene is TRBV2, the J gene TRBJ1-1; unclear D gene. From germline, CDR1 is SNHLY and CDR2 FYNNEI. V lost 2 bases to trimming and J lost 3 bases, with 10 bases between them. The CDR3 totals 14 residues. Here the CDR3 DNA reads TGTGCCAGCAGTGAAACCCGGACGGACACTGAAGCTTTCTTT. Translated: CASSETRTDTEAFF. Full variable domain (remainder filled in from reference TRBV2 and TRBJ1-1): EPEVTQTPSHQVTQMGQEVILRCVPISNHLYFYWYRQILGQKVEFLVSFYNNEISEKSEIFDDQFSVERPDGSNFTLKIRSTKLEDSAMYFCASSETRTDTEAFFGQGTRLTVV.

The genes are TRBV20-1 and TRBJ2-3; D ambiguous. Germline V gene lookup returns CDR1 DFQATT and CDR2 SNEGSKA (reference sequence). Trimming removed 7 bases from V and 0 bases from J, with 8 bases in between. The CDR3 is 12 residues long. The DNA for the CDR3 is TGCAGTGTAACCCCTAGCACAGATACGCAGTATTTT. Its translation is CSVTPSTDTQYF.

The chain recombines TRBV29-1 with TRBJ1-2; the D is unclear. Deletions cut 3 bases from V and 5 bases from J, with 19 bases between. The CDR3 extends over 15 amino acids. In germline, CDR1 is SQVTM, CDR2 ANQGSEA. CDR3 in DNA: TGCAGCGTTGACCATAATAGGGTAGGCTCTTATGGCTACACCTTC. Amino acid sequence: CSVDHNRVGSYGYTF.

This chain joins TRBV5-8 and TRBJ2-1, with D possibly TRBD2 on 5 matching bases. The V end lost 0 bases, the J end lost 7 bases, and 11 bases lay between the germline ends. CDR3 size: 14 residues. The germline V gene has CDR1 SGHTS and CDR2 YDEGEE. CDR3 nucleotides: TGTGCCAGCAGCTTGGCGGACTTCCGAAATGAGCAGTTCTTC. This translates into CASSLADFRNEQFF.

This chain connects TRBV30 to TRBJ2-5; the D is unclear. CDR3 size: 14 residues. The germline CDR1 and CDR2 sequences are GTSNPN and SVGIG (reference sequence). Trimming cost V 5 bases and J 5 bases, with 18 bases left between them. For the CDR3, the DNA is TGTGCCTGGGCCCGCCCCCAGGTAGGCGAGACCCAGTACTTC. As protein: CAWARPQVGETQYF. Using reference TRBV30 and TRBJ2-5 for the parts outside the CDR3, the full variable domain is SQTIHQWPATLVQPVGSPLSLECTVEGTSNPNLYWYRQAAGRGLQLLFYSVGIGQISSEVPQNLSASRPQDRQFILSSKKLLLSDSGFYLCAWARPQVGETQYFGPGTRLLVL.

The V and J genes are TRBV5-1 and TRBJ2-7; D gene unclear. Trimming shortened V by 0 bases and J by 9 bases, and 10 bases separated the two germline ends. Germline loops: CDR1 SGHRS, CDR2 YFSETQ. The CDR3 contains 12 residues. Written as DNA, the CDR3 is TGCGCCAGCAGCTTGGATCATCTGCGGCAGTACTTC. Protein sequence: CASSLDHLRQYF.

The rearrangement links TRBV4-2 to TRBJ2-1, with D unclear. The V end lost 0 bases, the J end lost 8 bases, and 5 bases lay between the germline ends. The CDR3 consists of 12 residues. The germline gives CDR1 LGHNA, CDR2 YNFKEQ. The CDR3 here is CASSQDTHEQFF. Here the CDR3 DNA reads TGTGCCAGCAGCCAAGATACCCATGAGCAGTTCTTC.

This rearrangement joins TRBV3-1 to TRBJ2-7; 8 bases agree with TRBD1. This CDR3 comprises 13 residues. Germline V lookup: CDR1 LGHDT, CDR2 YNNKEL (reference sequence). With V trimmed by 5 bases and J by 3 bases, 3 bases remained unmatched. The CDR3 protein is CASSGDRSYEQYF. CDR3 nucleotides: TGTGCCAGCAGCGGGGACAGGAGCTACGAGCAGTACTTC.

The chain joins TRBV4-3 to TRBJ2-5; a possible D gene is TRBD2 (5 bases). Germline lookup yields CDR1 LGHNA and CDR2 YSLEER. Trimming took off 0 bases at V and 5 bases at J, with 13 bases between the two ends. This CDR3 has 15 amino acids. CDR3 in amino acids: CASSQEVRRGETQYF. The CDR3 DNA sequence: TGCGCCAGCAGCCAAGAGGTCAGGCGAGGGGAGACCCAGTACTTC.

CDR3 DNA: TGCAGCGTTGAAAGGAGGGGACTAGCCCACAATGAGCAGTTCTTC. It codes for CSVERRGLAHNEQFF. The chain links TRBV29-1 to TRBJ2-1, with 9 bases fitting TRBD2. There are 15 residues in the CDR3. Trimming cost V 2 bases and J 5 bases; bases outside gene matches: 7. Germline assignment: CDR1 SQVTM and CDR2 ANQGSEA.